These 12 T cell receptor beta chains were all obtained from the same sample, sequenced in a study of technical replicates of blood from several donors. Assay used: immunoSEQ multiplex PCR; TCRdb lists only in-frame clones, some missing. The sample carries approximately 79,000 clones, approximately 96% recorded once. Sequenced material: T cells isolated from PBMCs. The source of these receptors is a human donor in good health.

The rearrangement links TRBV10-3 to TRBJ2-7, with 9 bases that match TRBD2. V shed 0 bases and J 5 bases; nucleotides not matched to a gene: 5. There are 15 residues in the CDR3. The germline CDR1 and CDR2 sequences are ENHRY and SYGVKD. DNA for the CDR3: TGTGCCATCAGTGAGTCGGTAGCGGGAGACGACGAGCAGTACTTC. Translated, it gives CAISESVAGDDEQYF.

The V gene is TRBV19, the J gene TRBJ2-7; 11 nucleotides line up with TRBD2. V gave up 9 bases and J gave up 7 bases; unmatched junction bases: 5. Germline lookup yields CDR1 LNHDA and CDR2 SQIVND (reference sequence). The CDR3 length is 12 residues. DNA of the CDR3: TGTGCCAGGACTAGCGGGGTGGGAGAGCAGTACTTC. Translating it yields CARTSGVGEQYF. Variable domain in full (rest from reference TRBV19 and TRBJ2-7): DGGITQSPKYLFRKEGQNVTLSCEQNLNHDAMYWYRQDPGQGLRLIYYSQIVNDFQKGDIAEGYSVSREKKESFPLTVTSAQKNPTAFYLCARTSGVGEQYFGPGTRLTVT.

V and J are TRBV7-9 and TRBJ2-5; D is possibly TRBD2 (6 bases). Trimming removed 4 bases at V and 5 bases at J, with 14 bases between. CDR1 and CDR2 (germline): SEHNR, FQNEAQ (reference sequence). The CDR3 loop spans 14 amino acids. CDR3 sequence (DNA): TGTGCCAGCAGCTCCCCGGGACTTTCGGAGACCCAGTACTTC. Protein: CASSSPGLSETQYF.

This clone has just one count. The chain carries TRBV11-3 and TRBJ2-7; 11 bases map to TRBD1. Looked up from germline, CDR1 is SGHNT and CDR2 is YENEEA. CDR3 length: 16 amino acids. The ends lost 7 bases at V and 6 bases at J; junction bases unmatched: 14. The CDR3 nucleotides read TGTGCCAGCAATCCCGGGTGGGGACAGGGGGTCTCCGAGCAGTACTTC. Translating it yields CASNPGWGQGVSEQYF.

The chain joins TRBV5-4 to TRBJ2-2; perhaps TRBD1 as D (5 bases). The V end was cut by 0 bases, the J end by 4 bases, with 10 bases between. Germline CDR1 and CDR2: SGHNT and YYREEE (reference sequence). The length of the CDR3 is 15 residues. The CDR3 reads CASSLEGFGTGELFF. For the CDR3, the DNA is TGTGCCAGCAGCTTGGAGGGGTTCGGCACCGGGGAGCTGTTTTTT.

V gene TRBV27 combines with J gene TRBJ2-3; the match to TRBD2 covers 14 bases. Germline V gene lookup returns CDR1 MNHEY and CDR2 SMNVEV (reference sequence). V shed 8 bases and J 2 bases; nucleotides not matched to a gene: 6. The CDR3 is 16 residues long. The CDR3 loop reads CASGRLAGGVTDTQYF. The CDR3 DNA sequence: TGTGCCAGCGGAAGACTAGCGGGAGGGGTCACAGATACGCAGTATTTT.

The chain employs TRBV7-8 and TRBJ2-5, with D perhaps TRBD2 (7 bases). Trimming left V 2 bases short and J 2 bases short, with 12 bases between. Germline CDR1 reads SGHVS; CDR2 reads FQNEAQ. The CDR3 has 15 amino acids. For the CDR3, the DNA is TGTGCCAGCAGCTTATTCGGGGGGCCACAAGAGACCCAGTACTTC. Protein: CASSLFGGPQETQYF.

CDR3 amino acids: CASSSDRASEAFF. For the CDR3, the DNA is TGTGCCAGCAGTTCGGACAGGGCATCTGAAGCTTTCTTT. The V gene is TRBV27, the J gene TRBJ1-1; 8 nucleotides agree with TRBD1. The CDR3 has 13 amino acids. CDR1 is MNHEY, CDR2 SMNVEV, per germline (reference sequence). Trimming removed 4 bases from V and 6 bases from J; junction bases left unmatched: 4.

This chain uses TRBV5-4 with TRBJ2-7; 8 bases match TRBD1. The J segment lost 7 bases and the V segment lost 2 bases, leaving 8 bases of the junction unmatched. The CDR3 spans 14 residues. CDR1 is SGHNT and CDR2 is YYREEE in the germline V gene (reference sequence). The CDR3 loop is CASSFGTGPREQYF. CDR3 in DNA: TGTGCCAGCAGCTTTGGGACAGGTCCTAGGGAGCAGTACTTC.

The chain recombines TRBV9 with TRBJ2-1, with D perhaps TRBD2 (6 bases). CDR3 size: 15 residues. The V end lost 0 bases, the J end lost 6 bases, and 13 bases lay between the germline ends. The germline V gene encodes CDR1 SGDLS and CDR2 YYNGEE. DNA for the CDR3: TGTGCCAGCAGCGTAGGGACTATCGAAGGCAATGAGCAGTTCTTC. Its translation: CASSVGTIEGNEQFF.

This clone was seen just once. Sequence at one end of the junction differs from germline and may be a read error. The genes are TRBV28 and TRBJ2-1; D gene unclear. Germline V gives CDR1 MDHEN, CDR2 SYDVKM. The CDR3 loop spans 11 amino acids. CDR3 DNA sequence: TGTGCCAGCAGTTTATACACTGAGCAGTTCTTC. This sequence encodes CASSLYTEQFF.

J is TRBJ1-1 and V is TRBV7-3, with D unresolved. CDR1 is SGHTA and CDR2 is FQGTGA in the germline V gene. Trimming removed 3 bases from V and 1 base from J, with 6 bases in between. The CDR3 consists of 13 residues. The CDR3 loop reads CASSFRQNTEAFF. In nucleotides, the CDR3 is TGTGCCAGCAGCTTCCGACAGAACACTGAAGCTTTCTTT.